The 2 T cell receptor beta chains in this list originate from one sample, sequenced in a study of response to subunit inactivated influenza vaccine. Using its own MiXCR run on the RT-PCR reads, TCRdb lists one record per CDR3 protein. The sample records 600,000 to 850,000 distinct CDR3 sequences, 12% to 15% being singletons. The sample in question was PBMCs from blood, obtained around two weeks before vaccination. Every receptor here comes from a man between 45 and 60 years old who received an inactivated influenza vaccine.

V gene TRBV29-1 combines with J gene TRBJ2-7, with 11 bases that match TRBD1. The CDR3 contains 15 residues. Germline CDR1 and CDR2: SQVTM and ANQGSEA. Germline trimming cut 3 bases from V and 3 bases from J; bases unmatched to any gene: 7. CDR3 region: CSVEAHGTGGYEQYF. The CDR3 coding sequence is TGCAGCGTTGAGGCACACGGGACAGGGGGCTACGAGCAGTACTTC.

Worth noting for this clonotype: The germline gene is not matched at one end of the junction; a read error may be the cause. The chain couples TRBV6-5 to TRBJ1-4, with no clear D. Germline V gives CDR1 MNHEY, CDR2 SVGAGI. CDR3 length equals 16 residues. The DNA of the CDR3 is TGTGCCAGCAGTTACGGAGGGATTGCAACTAATGAAAAACTGTATTTT. Translation gives CASSYGGIATNEKLYF.